A single T cell receptor beta chain is shown here with its context. As yet, its antigen is unknown. The CDR3 sequence is 15 residues long. The V end lost 6 bases, the J end lost 1 base, and 14 bases lay between the germline ends. Per the germline V gene, CDR1 is MNHNS and CDR2 is SASEGT. 13 Jbeta primers and 60 Vbeta primers were used for the PCR. Here immunoSEQ multiplex PCR was the method, and the copy in TCRdb shows in-frame clones only, minus some. The sample has some 93,000 clones, approximately 9% seen once. This entry is derived from a study of cytomegalovirus exposure and HLA in healthy donors. General observations from the study: In a later analysis, HLA-associated TCR beta chains were more clonally expanded than equally common others. HLA alleles were associated with 15,000 to 20,000 TCR beta sequences in a later analysis at 0.05 false discovery rate. For most TCR beta V segments, an earlier analysis put the productive rate at about 90% or about 30% of the time.

The J gene is TRBJ2-3, the V gene TRBV6-1; a possible D gene is TRBD2 (7 bases). Sequencing input: PBMCs. This receptor was obtained from a man between 50 and 59 years old in good health and CMV-seropositive. The CDR3 DNA sequence: TGTGCCAGCAGAAGGGGGGGGAGTGGCACAGATACGCAGTATTTT. Translated: CASRRGGSGTDTQYF.